This TCR beta chain came from a study of control samples from healthy donors and cancer patients. This CDR3 has 14 residues. The germline V gene has CDR1 MNHEY and CDR2 SVGEGT. Trimming took off 3 bases at V and 0 bases at J, with 8 bases between the two ends. Sequencing was performed with immunoSEQ multiplex PCR; in TCRdb, only in-frame clones are kept and a portion is missing. The table includes tens of thousands of clones, around nine tenths detected once. The clonotype was recovered from a woman in her 50s with colorectal cancer. V usage is TRBV6-2 or TRBV6-3 and J usage is TRBJ1-1, with D uncertain. The sample was PBMCs. The CDR3 sequence: CASSYYTVNTEAFF. The CDR3 DNA sequence: TGTGCCAGCAGTTATTATACAGTGAACACTGAAGCTTTCTTT.